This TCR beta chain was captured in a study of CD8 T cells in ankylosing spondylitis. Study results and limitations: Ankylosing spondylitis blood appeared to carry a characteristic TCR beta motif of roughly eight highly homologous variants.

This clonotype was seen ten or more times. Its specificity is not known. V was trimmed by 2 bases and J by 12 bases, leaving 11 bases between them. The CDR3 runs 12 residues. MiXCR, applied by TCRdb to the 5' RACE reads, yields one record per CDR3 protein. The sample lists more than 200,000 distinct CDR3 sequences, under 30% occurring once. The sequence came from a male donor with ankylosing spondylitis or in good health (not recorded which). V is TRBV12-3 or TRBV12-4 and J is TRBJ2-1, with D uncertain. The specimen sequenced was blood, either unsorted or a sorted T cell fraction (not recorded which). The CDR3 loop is CASSLRPEGQFF. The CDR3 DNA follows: TGTGCCAGCAGTTTACGGCCGGAAGGGCAGTTCTTC.